A single T cell receptor beta chain is shown here with its context. The antigen it recognizes is unknown. No much larger clonotype is one base removed from it; base qualities were not supplied. Inclusive of the bounding cysteine and phenylalanine, the CDR3 is 14 residues long. Just the 42-base CDR3 DNA is kept, in frame starting at base 1. The germline V gene encodes CDR1 LNHDA and CDR2 SQIVND (reference sequence). V was cut back by 2 bases and J by 8 bases, leaving a gap of 15 bases between them. Sorted unstimulated T cells and proliferating T cells recovered from mixed lymphocyte reactions were subjected to TCRbeta CDR3 sequencing. Fresh whole blood from some eleven HLA-typed healthy donors was used to isolate PBMCs. To map where alloreactive clones came from, CD4+ regulatory T cells in the unstimulated state were FACS-sorted. The sample comes from a study of siplizumab effects on memory and regulatory T cells (dated 2019 in TCRdb). Background on the whole study: The study looked at the effect of siplizumab, an anti-CD2 antibody, on alloreactive T-cell subsets in allogeneic mixed lymphocyte reactions made from human PBMCs. What the study reported, not specific to this receptor: Roughly 80-95% of proliferating CD4+ or CD8+ clones could not be assigned a naive or memory phenotype. Sequences below about 10^-5 frequency were poorly captured, so only a minor fraction of alloreactive clones could be mapped to unstimulated subsets. Compared with memory T cells, unstimulated naive T cells appeared more diverse, and naive cells seemed to make a substantial contribution to the alloresponse. Among mappable alloreactive CD4+ clones, an average Treg-derived fraction of less than 70% was observed with siplizumab, compared with roughly 25% in control reactions. No functional confirmation was obtained for the suppressive function of proliferating Tregs from siplizumab cultures. The cumulative frequency of alloreactive sequences that could be traced back to unstimulated CD4+ memory T cells was significantly reduced by siplizumab.

Library creation used the immunoSEQ multiplex PCR assay. The deep sequencing platform assayed roughly 10^5 TCR templates per sample. Genomic DNA extracted from sorted T cells was used for TCRbeta CDR3 sequencing. The published analysis was carried out like this. Clonal analysis of TCRbeta CDR3 data was done in the R programming language. Unstimulated samples were compared with post-reaction CFSE-low samples to define alloreactive CD4+ and CD8+ clones. Alloreactive CD4+ clones were assigned to regulatory or non-regulatory origin by matching sequences to sorted unstimulated Treg and non-Treg repertoires. The immuneACCESS repertoire file appears here via TCRdb, limited to in-frame rearrangements. These files lack a portion of the clones; in checked studies, under half of the deficit traces to unresolved V genes, and the cause of the others is not known. That table supplies the V and J calls and clone size; D and trimming were determined from the DNA. The sample table holds approximately 82,000 clones, of which 80% to 90% were seen once. The top ten hold approximately 1.5% of the sample.

The chain employs TRBV19 and TRBJ1-2; the D gene is unclear. The sample comprised Tregs sorted from blood. This TCR derives from a human donor in good health. The nucleotides read TGTGCCAGTAGTATATGGCCGGTGGTTGGGGGCTACACCTTC. Its protein product is CASSIWPVVGGYTF.